This T cell receptor (beta chain) was recorded in a study of cytomegalovirus exposure and HLA in healthy donors. Overall study findings and caveats: Indistinguishability led to the exclusion of some V segments, TRBV6-2 and TRBV6-3 included.

This clone has just a few counts. The antigen is unknown. Regarding donors, all were healthy bone marrow donors. V was clipped by 0 bases and J by 3 bases, with 12 bases between them. The length of the CDR3 is 15 residues. Germline CDR1 is LNHDA and CDR2 is SQIVND (reference sequence). A multiplex PCR was run with 60 Vbeta primers and 13 Jbeta primers. Generated by immunoSEQ multiplex PCR, the TCRdb table keeps only in-frame clones and is missing some. The sample comprises about 190,000 clones, 65% to 90% of which are singletons, and approximately 6.3% rests with the top ten. The TCR sequence derives from a man aged 35 to 55 in good health and CMV-seropositive. The V and J genes are TRBV19 and TRBJ2-7, with D possibly matching TRBD1 (6 bases). Sequenced input: PBMCs. In nucleotides, the CDR3 is TGTGCCAGTAGTATAGATACACAGGGTGTCTACGAGCAGTACTTC. Its protein is CASSIDTQGVYEQYF.